These 29 T cell receptor beta chains came from one sample sequenced in a study of T cells in localized non-small cell lung cancer. This table comes from immunoSEQ multiplex PCR, and its TCRdb copy is limited to in-frame clones, with some not included. The table shows about 2,600 clones, with 25% to 35% occurring only once. Source: lung tumor tissue, taken before any cancer treatment. The receptors derive from a male donor aged 60 or over with stage II squamous cell lung carcinoma.

The chain couples TRBV29-1 to TRBJ2-3, with D perhaps TRBD2 (5 bases). There are 14 residues in the CDR3. Per the germline V gene, CDR1 is SQVTM and CDR2 is ANQGSEA. The V gene lost 5 bases and the J gene lost 4 bases, with 16 bases spanning the gap. The CDR3 DNA reads as TGCAGCGTTCCCCGAGAGGGAGAGGCAGATACGCAGTATTTT. This codes for CSVPREGEADTQYF.

The chain couples TRBV5-1 to TRBJ2-2; D not resolved. The CDR3 runs 15 residues. V shed 0 bases and J shed 6 bases, with 12 bases lying between them. Germline loops: CDR1 SGHRS, CDR2 YFSETQ. In DNA form, the CDR3 reads TGCGCCAGCAGCTTGGAGGGCCGTCGTTCCGGGGAGCTGTTTTTT. Its protein product is CASSLEGRRSGELFF.

The sample holds a few counts of this clone. CDR3 in DNA: TGTGCCAGCAGCACGGACAGGAACACTGAAGCTTTCTTT. Translation gives CASSTDRNTEAFF. The chain recombines TRBV7-2 with TRBJ1-1, with a possible D match to TRBD1 (6 bases). The length of the CDR3 is 13 residues. Germline V gene sequence: CDR1 SGHTA, CDR2 FQGNSA. V lost 5 bases and J lost 1, with 8 bases in between. The variable domain in full, with the rest retrieved from reference TRBV7-2 and TRBJ1-1, is GAGVSQSPSNKVTEKGKDVELRCDPISGHTALYWYRQSLGQGLEFLIYFQGNSAPDKSGLPSDRFSAERTGGSVSTLTIQRTQQEDSAVYLCASSTDRNTEAFFGQGTRLTVV.

This chain uses TRBV29-1 with TRBJ1-5; 8 bases agree with TRBD1. Losses at the gene ends were 6 bases for V and 3 bases for J; bases not matched to a gene: 4. The CDR3 sequence is 13 residues long. Germline values: CDR1 SQVTM, CDR2 ANQGSEA. The CDR3 region is CSVRTGTNQPQHF. In DNA form, the CDR3 reads TGCAGCGTGCGGACAGGGACCAATCAGCCCCAGCATTTT.

This chain joins TRBV18 and TRBJ2-7; D gene unclear. The V gene lost 2 bases and the J gene lost 2 bases, with 10 bases spanning the gap. Germline V gene lookup returns CDR1 KGHSH and CDR2 LQKENI. The CDR3 contains 14 residues. CDR3 DNA sequence: TGTGCCAGCTCACCAGTGCCAGGAGCCTACGAGCAGTACTTC. As protein: CASSPVPGAYEQYF.

The CDR3 sequence is CASSIERGPYGYTF. CDR3 sequence (DNA): TGTGCCAGTAGTATAGAGAGGGGGCCCTATGGCTACACCTTC. The chain links TRBV19 to TRBJ1-2; TRBD1 matches 7 bases. The trim removed 0 bases at V and 4 bases at J, leaving 2 bases unmatched. There are 14 residues in the CDR3. CDR1 is LNHDA, CDR2 SQIVND, per germline (reference sequence).

The CDR3 region has the DNA TGCGCCAGCAGCTTGGGACTAGCGGGCCGGGAGCTGTTTTTT. Translating it yields CASSLGLAGRELFF. This sequence joins TRBV5-1 and TRBJ2-2; 10 bases align to TRBD2. After removal of 0 bases from V and 9 bases from J, the junction contained 2 bases not matched to a gene. This CDR3 has 14 residues. Germline V lookup: CDR1 SGHRS, CDR2 YFSETQ.

The chain is built from TRBV18 and TRBJ2-3; D gene unclear. The CDR3 runs 13 residues. CDR1 and CDR2 (germline): KGHSH, LQKENI. V shed 0 bases and J shed 0 bases, with 1 base lying between them. In DNA, the CDR3 is TGTGCCAGCTCACCACCGAGCACAGATACGCAGTATTTT. Its translation: CASSPPSTDTQYF. Full variable domain (remainder filled in from reference TRBV18 and TRBJ2-3): NAGVMQNPRHLVRRRGQEARLRCSPMKGHSHVYWYRQLPEEGLKFMVYLQKENIIDESGMPKERFSAEFPKEGPSILRIQQVVRGDSAAYFCASSPPSTDTQYFGPGTRLTVL.

This chain uses TRBV29-1 with TRBJ1-3; D gene unclear. Trimming stripped 6 bases from V and 4 bases from J, with 13 bases between. Germline CDR1 SQVTM, CDR2 ANQGSEA. This CDR3 is 13 amino acids long. CDR3 protein: CSVSASGGNTIYF. The CDR3 bases are TGCAGCGTCTCGGCGTCAGGAGGAAACACCATATATTTT.

This clone was counted only a few times. V and J are TRBV18 and TRBJ2-1; 14 bases align to TRBD2. The CDR3 spans 17 residues. CDR1 is KGHSH, CDR2 LQKENI, per germline. V lost 3 bases, J lost 9 bases, and 10 bases stayed unmatched. CDR3 nucleotide sequence: TGTGCCAGCTCACCGACAGCGGGACTAGCGGGGGTTGCTGAGCAGTTCTTC. This encodes CASSPTAGLAGVAEQFF.

This clone was detected only a few times. This rearrangement joins TRBV30 to TRBJ1-1, with TRBD1 matching 7 bases. V was clipped by 2 bases and J by 2 bases; unmatched bases: 5. The CDR3 is 14 residues long. CDR1 is GTSNPN, CDR2 SVGIG, per germline (reference sequence). The CDR3 here is CAWSLGQINTEAFF. Here the CDR3 DNA reads TGTGCCTGGAGTCTGGGACAGATTAACACTGAAGCTTTCTTT.

For this clone: At least one base is unread or ambiguous, so its residue appears as X. This chain joins TRBV28 and TRBJ2-2; 7 bases are shared with TRBD2. This CDR3 is built from 15 residues. With 2 bases clipped from V and 6 bases from J, the junction kept 6 bases outside the gene matches. Germline-derived CDR1 and CDR2 are MDHEN and SYDVKM. DNA of the CDR3: TGTGCCAGCAGTTTACGGGGCGGGGGSMCCGGGGAGCTGTTTTTT. It translates to CASSLRGGXXGELFF. The CDR3 in full is CASSLRGGGXGELFF.

V and J are TRBV28 and TRBJ1-1; 8 bases fit TRBD1. Looked up from germline, CDR1 is MDHEN and CDR2 is SYDVKM. V gave up 10 bases and J gave up 6 bases; unmatched junction bases: 10. The CDR3 extends over 13 amino acids. DNA of the CDR3: TGTGCCACCAAGGACAGGGAAAAAGCTGAAGCTTTCTTT. It is translated as CATKDREKAEAFF.

The chain recombines TRBV9 with TRBJ1-1, with unresolved D. From germline, CDR1 is SGDLS and CDR2 YYNGEE. This CDR3 region has 13 residues. The V and J ends lost 5 bases and 3 bases respectively, with 11 bases between them. This CDR3 reads CASRPNGDTEAFF. The CDR3 DNA follows: TGTGCCAGCAGACCGAACGGGGACACTGAAGCTTTCTTT.

The chain is built from TRBV10-2 and TRBJ1-1, with 7 nucleotides matching TRBD1. This CDR3 has 14 amino acids. Per the germline V gene, CDR1 is WSHSY and CDR2 is SAAADI. Trimming took 1 base from V and 3 from J; bases not matched to a gene: 2. The CDR3 sequence is CASSEFGQDTEAFF. Written as DNA, the CDR3 is TGCGCCAGCAGTGAGTTTGGACAGGACACTGAAGCTTTCTTT.

The rearrangement uses TRBV18 and TRBJ2-1, with D possibly being TRBD1 (6 bases). The germline V gene encodes CDR1 KGHSH and CDR2 LQKENI. The V and J ends lost 1 base and 10 bases respectively, with 17 bases between them. This CDR3 contains 15 residues. The CDR3: CASSPQMRAQGEQFF. The CDR3, as DNA: TGTGCCAGCTCACCACAAATGAGGGCACAGGGAGAGCAGTTCTTC.

The genes are TRBV28 and TRBJ1-2; no definite D call. Trimming took 2 bases from V and 3 from J, leaving 4 bases between them. The CDR3 is 12 residues long. Per germline, CDR1 MDHEN and CDR2 SYDVKM. The CDR3 here is CASSLRDYGYTF. CDR3 DNA sequence: TGTGCCAGCAGTTTAAGGGACTATGGCTACACCTTC.

The rearrangement joins TRBV9 to TRBJ2-7, with TRBD2 matching 8 bases. Germline V gene lookup returns CDR1 SGDLS and CDR2 YYNGEE. V lost 5 bases to trimming and J lost 4 bases; unmatched junction nucleotides: 11. CDR3 length: 15 amino acids. The CDR3 loop reads CASSERSGSAYEQYF. CDR3 nucleotides: TGTGCCAGCAGTGAAAGGAGCGGGAGTGCGTACGAGCAGTACTTC.

On this clone: One end of the junction varies from germline; a read error may be responsible. The chain links TRBV6-8 to TRBJ2-1; 14 bases match TRBD2. Germline V gene data show CDR1 as MNHGY and CDR2 as SAAAGT. The CDR3 spans 17 residues. Here the CDR3 reads CASSYLGLAGVEGEQFF. In DNA form, the CDR3 reads TGTGCCAGCAGCTACTTGGGACTAGCGGGAGTGGAGGGTGAGCAGTTCTTC.

The chain joins TRBV18 to TRBJ1-1, with TRBD1 identical over 9 bases. The CDR3 is 16 amino acids. The germline gives CDR1 KGHSH, CDR2 LQKENI. The junction had 9 bases not matched to a gene; V was cut back by 4 bases and J by 3 bases. CDR3 sequence: CASSQTQGARHTEAFF. CDR3 coding DNA: TGTGCCAGCTCACAAACACAGGGGGCGCGACACACTGAAGCTTTCTTT.

The rearrangement joins TRBV5-1 to TRBJ2-3; TRBD2 aligns across 7 bases. The CDR3 has 16 residues. The germline gives CDR1 SGHRS, CDR2 YFSETQ. The V and J ends lost 4 bases and 0 bases, in that order; junction bases with no gene match: 8. CDR3 sequence: CASSRLADISTDTQYF. In DNA form, the CDR3 reads TGCGCCAGCAGCCGGCTAGCGGACATTAGCACAGATACGCAGTATTTT. The variable domain in full, completed from reference TRBV5-1 and TRBJ2-3, reads KAGVTQTPRYLIKTRGQQVTLSCSPISGHRSVSWYQQTPGQGLQFLFEYFSETQRNKGNFPGRFSGRQFSNSRSEMNVSTLELGDSALYLCASSRLADISTDTQYFGPGTRLTVL.

This clone was counted between two and nine times. The V call is TRBV6-8, the J call TRBJ1-2, with TRBD1 matching 7 bases. This CDR3 region has 14 residues. The trim removed 6 bases at V and 4 bases at J, leaving 8 bases unmatched. CDR1 and CDR2 (germline): MNHGY, SAAAGT. CDR3 protein: CASRRQGSGYGYTF. For the CDR3, the DNA is TGTGCCAGCAGGCGACAGGGTTCGGGCTATGGCTACACCTTC.

Within the sample, this clone is medium-sized. The chain couples TRBV11-3 to TRBJ2-1, with D uncertain. V was trimmed by 5 bases and J by 5 bases, leaving 13 bases between them. The CDR3 has 14 amino acids. The germline V gene encodes CDR1 SGHNT and CDR2 YENEEA. CDR3 region: CASSPRGRNNEQFF. The CDR3 coding sequence is TGTGCCAGCAGCCCGCGAGGACGAAACAATGAGCAGTTCTTC.

The chain joins TRBV6-8 to TRBJ2-3; a weak D match, TRBD2 (7 bases). The germline V gene encodes CDR1 MNHGY and CDR2 SAAAGT. Trimming pared 4 bases from V and 6 bases from J, leaving 20 bases between. The CDR3 runs 16 residues. The CDR3 spells CASSFGAGGGADTQYF. DNA of the CDR3: TGTGCCAGCAGTTTTGGGGCGGGCGGGGGCGCGGATACGCAGTATTTT.

The chain couples TRBV18 to TRBJ2-5; D may be TRBD2 (6 bases). Trimming removed 3 bases at V and 2 bases at J, with 13 bases between. The CDR3 loop spans 15 amino acids. Germline CDR1 KGHSH, CDR2 LQKENI. In DNA, the CDR3 is TGTGCCAGCTCACCGATACACGGGGGACAAGAGACCCAGTACTTC. Protein product: CASSPIHGGQETQYF.

This chain joins TRBV30 and TRBJ1-2; 7 nucleotides line up with TRBD1. Germline CDR1 GTSNPN, CDR2 SVGIG (reference sequence). Losses at the gene ends were 4 bases for V and 8 bases for J; bases not matched to a gene: 10. The CDR3 loop spans 13 amino acids. CDR3 sequence: CAWTLQRGPGYTF. Here the CDR3 DNA reads TGTGCCTGGACTCTTCAGAGGGGGCCAGGCTACACCTTC.

J is TRBJ1-1 and V is TRBV15; a weak D match, TRBD1 (5 bases). From germline, CDR1 is LNHNV and CDR2 YYDKDF (reference sequence). Trimming stripped 2 bases from V and 3 bases from J, with 16 bases between. The CDR3 has 16 amino acids. CDR3 in DNA: TGTGCCACCAGCAGACCCCGTCGTGGGGGGGACACTGAAGCTTTCTTT. Its translation: CATSRPRRGGDTEAFF.

This chain joins TRBV12-5 and TRBJ2-7; TRBD2 is a possible D gene (6 bases). The V end lost 7 bases, the J end lost 2 bases, and 15 bases lay between the germline ends. The length of the CDR3 is 14 residues. The germline CDR1 and CDR2 sequences are LGHNT and FRNRAP. DNA for the CDR3: TGTGCTAGTGCTACGGGGGTGAGGACCTACGAGCAGTACTTC. This translates into CASATGVRTYEQYF.

This clone has only one observation. V gene TRBV18 combines with J gene TRBJ2-5; D remains ambiguous. Germline values: CDR1 KGHSH, CDR2 LQKENI. V lost 0 bases, J lost 1 base, and 6 bases lay in between. The CDR3 is 14 residues long. CDR3 amino acids: CASSPPGAQETQYF. The CDR3 region has the DNA TGTGCCAGCTCACCACCGGGCGCCCAAGAGACCCAGTACTTC.